Below, 30 T cell receptor beta chains from the same sample are listed, as sequenced in a study of blood T cell repertoires in COVID-19. Measured with immunoSEQ multiplex PCR; TCRdb has only the in-frame clones, and not every one. This sample has nearly 200,000 clones, with 70% to 85% found just once. Sequenced input: peripheral blood. These receptors were collected from a human donor with acute or convalescent COVID-19. The donor label of this sample is uncertain.

The genes are TRBV5-5 and TRBJ2-1; 8 nucleotides align to TRBD2. The CDR3 runs 15 residues. With 5 bases clipped from V and 1 base from J, the junction kept 5 bases outside the gene matches. The germline V gene encodes CDR1 SGHKS and CDR2 YYEKEE (reference sequence). The CDR3 protein is CASRPTSGSYNEQFF. The CDR3 coding sequence is TGTGCCAGCAGACCTACTAGCGGATCCTACAATGAGCAGTTCTTC.

The chain has TRBV5-4 and TRBJ2-1; D gene uncertain. Germline-derived CDR1 and CDR2 are SGHNT and YYREEE (reference sequence). This CDR3 spans 14 amino acids. The V end lost 0 bases, the J end lost 10 bases, and 14 bases lay between the germline ends. CDR3 DNA: TGTGCCAGCAGCTTGGTGAGCCGCCCCAACGAGCAGTTCTTC. Amino acid sequence: CASSLVSRPNEQFF.

The chain joins TRBV6-5 to TRBJ2-7; weak D call: TRBD1 (6 bases). Germline V CDR1 and CDR2: MNHEY, SVGAGI. This CDR3 is built from 15 residues. With 0 bases removed from V and 7 bases from J, the gap between germline ends came to 16 bases. In nucleotides, the CDR3 is TGTGCCAGCAGTTACTCGAGGGGGAGCCCGGGTGAGCAGTACTTC. It is translated as CASSYSRGSPGEQYF.

This clone has a handful of counts. This rearrangement joins TRBV28 to TRBJ2-1; 13 nucleotides line up with TRBD2. This CDR3 has 16 amino acids. The germline gives CDR1 MDHEN, CDR2 SYDVKM. The junction had 6 bases not matched to a gene; V was cut back by 4 bases and J by 6 bases. CDR3 bases: TGTGCCAGCAGTTCGCAGACTAGCGGGAGGCTCAATGAGCAGTTCTTC. Translating it yields CASSSQTSGRLNEQFF. Looking up the rest from reference TRBV28 and TRBJ2-1 gives the full variable domain: DVKVTQSSRYLVKRTGEKVFLECVQDMDHENMFWYRQDPGLGLRLIYFSYDVKMKEKGDIPEGYSVSREKKERFSLILESASTNQTSMYLCASSSQTSGRLNEQFFGPGTRLTVL.

The chain recombines TRBV7-9 with TRBJ2-1, with 10 nucleotides matching TRBD1. V shed 5 bases, J shed 7 bases, and the junction held 20 bases outside the gene matches. The germline V gene has CDR1 SEHNR and CDR2 FQNEAQ (reference sequence). CDR3 size: 19 residues. CDR3 nucleotides: TGTGCCAGCAGCCCCACCCCCCGACAGGGGGCGACCGCTGGGAATGAGCAGTTCTTC. It is translated as CASSPTPRQGATAGNEQFF.

This chain links TRBV27 with TRBJ2-7, with D possibly matching TRBD2 (6 bases). Trimming pared 0 bases from V and 6 bases from J, leaving 18 bases between. The CDR3 is made up of 16 amino acids. Looked up from germline, CDR1 is MNHEY and CDR2 is SMNVEV (reference sequence). Written as DNA, the CDR3 is TGTGCCAGCAGTTTATCCCCAACGGGAGAGGTAGGCGAGCAGTACTTC. It is translated as CASSLSPTGEVGEQYF.

The rearrangement uses TRBV2 and TRBJ2-2; D perhaps matches TRBD1 (6 bases). The CDR3 runs to 17 residues. Germline V gives CDR1 SNHLY, CDR2 FYNNEI. Trimming cost V 3 bases and J 0 bases, with 14 bases left between them. CDR3 region: CASSDRAGASNTGELFF. The CDR3 DNA reads as TGTGCCAGCAGTGATAGGGCAGGGGCATCGAACACCGGGGAGCTGTTTTTT.

The chain combines TRBV19 with TRBJ2-5; no clear D gene. The CDR3 extends over 13 amino acids. Trimming stripped 1 base from V and 2 bases from J, with 5 bases between. Germline V lookup: CDR1 LNHDA, CDR2 SQIVND (reference sequence). The CDR3 region is CASSIGRQETQYF. DNA of the CDR3: TGTGCCAGTAGTATAGGCCGGCAAGAGACCCAGTACTTC.

This sequence joins TRBV25-1 and TRBJ1-6, with D possibly matching TRBD1 (6 bases). Looked up from germline, CDR1 is MGHDK and CDR2 is SYGVNS. The CDR3 runs to 14 residues. V was trimmed by 6 bases and J by 7 bases, leaving 13 bases between them. The CDR3 nucleotides are TGTGCCAGCAGCTTGACAGGATCCAATTCACCCCTCCACTTT. This gives the protein CASSLTGSNSPLHF.

The V and J genes are TRBV6-5 and TRBJ1-6; TRBD1 matches 8 bases. This CDR3 is built from 16 residues. The J segment lost 4 bases and the V segment lost 3 bases, leaving 5 bases of the junction unmatched. The germline V gene has CDR1 MNHEY and CDR2 SVGAGI. CDR3 residues: CASSYTGTGYNSPLHF. CDR3 nucleotide sequence: TGTGCCAGCAGTTATACCGGGACAGGTTATAATTCACCCCTCCACTTT.

CDR3 sequence: CATSRDRFDRAGNTIYF. The CDR3 nucleotides read TGTGCCACCAGCAGAGATAGGTTCGACAGGGCTGGAAACACCATATATTTT. The V call is TRBV15, the J call TRBJ1-3; 7 nucleotides align to TRBD1. CDR1 LNHNV and CDR2 YYDKDF come from the germline V gene (reference sequence). V shed 0 bases, J shed 2 bases, and the junction held 7 bases outside the gene matches. CDR3 length equals 17 residues.

This chain uses TRBV5-1 with TRBJ2-3, with D maybe TRBD1 (5 bases). Germline CDR1 SGHRS, CDR2 YFSETQ. This CDR3 spans 15 amino acids. Trimming removed 2 bases from V and 3 bases from J, with 13 bases in between. Here the CDR3 DNA reads TGCGCCAGCAGCTTTTCAGGGCGTGCAACAGATACGCAGTATTTT. This codes for CASSFSGRATDTQYF.

The chain links TRBV6-5 to TRBJ2-1; D uncertain. CDR3 length: 16 amino acids. Germline CDR1 MNHEY, CDR2 SVGAGI. Trimming removed 1 base from V and 0 bases from J, with 10 bases in between. The chain's CDR3 is CASSYFPPSSYNEQFF. In DNA form, the CDR3 reads TGTGCCAGCAGTTACTTCCCCCCGAGCTCCTACAATGAGCAGTTCTTC.

CDR3 protein: CASSHRTGGVFDGYTF. CDR3 bases: TGTGCCAGCAGCCACCGGACAGGGGGCGTTTTCGATGGCTACACCTTC. The V and J genes are TRBV4-2 and TRBJ1-2, with 11 bases that match TRBD1. The CDR3 covers 16 residues. Germline values: CDR1 LGHNA, CDR2 YNFKEQ. V gave up 3 bases and J gave up 6 bases; unmatched junction bases: 9.

This rearrangement joins TRBV9 to TRBJ1-2; D uncertain. Trimming removed 0 bases from V and 2 bases from J, with 8 bases in between. Germline CDR1 is SGDLS and CDR2 is YYNGEE. The CDR3 is made up of 14 amino acids. CDR3 region: CASSVDSGNYGYTF. DNA of the CDR3: TGTGCCAGCAGCGTAGATTCAGGAAACTATGGCTACACCTTC.

The V call is TRBV29-1, the J call TRBJ2-1; D is ambiguous. The CDR3 covers 14 residues. Trimming stripped 5 bases from V and 3 bases from J, with 14 bases between. In germline, CDR1 is SQVTM, CDR2 ANQGSEA. In DNA form, the CDR3 reads TGCAGCGTTACACGCCGCCCGCTCTACAATGAGCAGTTCTTC. Its protein is CSVTRRPLYNEQFF.

This clone was observed a single time. The rearrangement joins TRBV30 to TRBJ2-7; 10 bases are shared with TRBD2. V dropped 3 bases and J dropped 3; count of bases not matched to a gene: 11. The CDR3 is 16 residues long. Germline CDR1 is GTSNPN and CDR2 is SVGIG (reference sequence). The CDR3 DNA is TGTGCCTGGAGCATCCGTTCGGGACTAGCGAACTACGAGCAGTACTTC. Protein: CAWSIRSGLANYEQYF.

The CDR3 loop is CASSQDRSTGPETQYF. DNA of the CDR3: TGTGCCAGCAGCCAAGATCGGTCAACAGGGCCAGAGACCCAGTACTTC. The chain combines TRBV3-1 (or the pseudogene TRBV3-2) with TRBJ2-5; perhaps TRBD1 as D (6 bases). CDR1 and CDR2 (germline): LGHDT, YNNKEL (reference sequence). The CDR3 sequence is 16 residues long. V shed 0 bases and J shed 4 bases, with 15 bases lying between them.

This chain uses TRBV5-4 with TRBJ2-7; the match to TRBD1 covers 11 bases. Germline V CDR1 and CDR2: SGHNT, YYREEE (reference sequence). The CDR3 is 15 amino acids. J was trimmed by 9 bases and V by 0 bases; bases with no gene match: 8. This chain's CDR3 is CASSLAGGQGAGQYF. CDR3 bases: TGTGCCAGCAGCTTGGCGGGCGGACAGGGGGCCGGGCAGTACTTC.

DNA for the CDR3: TGTGCCAGCAGTGAAGCGCGGGCGGAGCCCCAGCATTTT. Protein sequence: CASSEARAEPQHF. The chain uses TRBV2 and TRBJ1-5; the D is unclear. CDR1 is SNHLY and CDR2 is FYNNEI in the germline V gene. The CDR3 spans 13 residues. Trimming cost V 0 bases and J 8 bases, with 8 bases left between them. Drawing the rest from reference TRBV2 and TRBJ1-5, the complete variable domain is EPEVTQTPSHQVTQMGQEVILRCVPISNHLYFYWYRQILGQKVEFLVSFYNNEISEKSEIFDDQFSVERPDGSNFTLKIRSTKLEDSAMYFCASSEARAEPQHFGDGTRLSIL.

This clone was detected a few times. The chain is built from TRBV5-1 and TRBJ2-2, with D possibly being TRBD1 (6 bases). The CDR3 is 16 amino acids. Germline CDR1 is SGHRS and CDR2 is YFSETQ. Trimming shortened V by 7 bases and J by 5 bases, and 21 bases separated the two germline ends. The CDR3 sequence: CASLLGIPGATGELFF. The CDR3 DNA reads TGCGCCAGCCTATTGGGGATCCCAGGGGCTACCGGGGAGCTGTTTTTT.

V gene TRBV7-2 combines with J gene TRBJ1-6; D is possibly TRBD1 (5 bases). This CDR3 contains 15 residues. The germline gives CDR1 SGHTA, CDR2 FQGNSA. V gave up 5 bases and J gave up 10 bases, with 18 bases separating them. This chain's CDR3 is CASSPGGAGYSPLHF. The CDR3 nucleotides are TGTGCCAGCAGCCCAGGTGGGGCAGGGTACTCACCCCTCCACTTT.

The rearrangement uses TRBV2 and TRBJ2-1; TRBD2 agrees at 9 bases. The germline gives CDR1 SNHLY, CDR2 FYNNEI. Unmatched junction bases numbered 7, after V lost 4 bases and J lost 6 bases. The CDR3 is 15 residues long. This CDR3 reads CASSGGETSGNEQFF. The CDR3 DNA follows: TGTGCCAGCAGTGGGGGGGAGACTAGCGGCAATGAGCAGTTCTTC.

The CDR3 region has the DNA TGTGCCAGCAGCGTCCGCGGGACTAGCGGGAGTCCTACAGATACGCAGTATTTT. Protein: CASSVRGTSGSPTDTQYF. The rearrangement joins TRBV7-2 to TRBJ2-3, with 14 bases aligning to TRBD2. J lost 3 bases, V lost 5 bases, and 10 bases had no gene match. Germline V gene data show CDR1 as SGHTA and CDR2 as FQGNSA. The CDR3 runs 18 residues.

The rearrangement joins TRBV6-2 or TRBV6-3 to TRBJ2-2; TRBD2 aligns across 8 bases. The trim removed 0 bases at V and 0 bases at J, leaving 3 bases unmatched. The CDR3 runs to 17 residues. From germline, CDR1 is MNHEY and CDR2 SVGEGT. This CDR3 is CASSYSAGGPNTGELFF. CDR3 DNA sequence: TGTGCCAGCAGTTACTCGGCGGGAGGCCCGAACACCGGGGAGCTGTTTTTT.

This clone was detected a few times. V and J are TRBV4-3 and TRBJ1-2; TRBD1 is a possible D gene (6 bases). CDR3 size: 13 residues. CDR1 is LGHNA and CDR2 is YSLEER in the germline V gene. Deletions cut 0 bases from V and 4 bases from J, with 6 bases between. CDR3 DNA: TGCGCCAGCAGCCAAGACAGGGGCTATGGCTACACCTTC. It is translated as CASSQDRGYGYTF.

The chain joins TRBV9 to TRBJ2-1, with TRBD2 identical over 9 bases. Trimming cost V 2 bases and J 2 bases; bases outside gene matches: 2. CDR3 size: 15 residues. Germline CDR1 SGDLS, CDR2 YYNGEE. The CDR3 spells CASSVLAGAYNEQFF. The CDR3, as DNA: TGTGCCAGCAGCGTTTTAGCGGGGGCCTACAATGAGCAGTTCTTC.

The chain is built from TRBV5-8 and TRBJ2-7, with D maybe TRBD1 (6 bases). V lost 2 bases and J 5 bases, leaving 20 bases between the germline ends. The germline V gene has CDR1 SGHTS and CDR2 YDEGEE. This CDR3 is built from 16 residues. The CDR3 protein is CASSFIGVQGHDEQYF. CDR3 bases: TGTGCCAGCAGCTTCATAGGTGTTCAGGGGCACGACGAGCAGTACTTC.

V is TRBV3-1 (or the pseudogene TRBV3-2) and J is TRBJ2-2, with D perhaps TRBD2 (6 bases). Trimming took off 1 base at V and 7 bases at J, with 16 bases between the two ends. CDR3 length: 16 residues. Per the germline V gene, CDR1 is LGHDT and CDR2 is YNNKEL (reference sequence). In nucleotides, the CDR3 is TGTGCCAGCAGCCAAGGTGTGACTAGAGGGAGCGGGGAGCTGTTTTTT. Amino acid sequence: CASSQGVTRGSGELFF.

The DNA for the CDR3 is TGTGCCAGCAGCTTTGACAGGGCCTATGGCTACACCTTC. Translated, it gives CASSFDRAYGYTF. The genes are TRBV5-8 and TRBJ1-2; the match to TRBD1 covers 7 bases. The ends lost 2 bases at V and 4 bases at J; junction bases unmatched: 2. The length of the CDR3 is 13 residues. Per the germline V gene, CDR1 is SGHTS and CDR2 is YDEGEE. Supplemented by reference TRBV5-8 and TRBJ1-2, the full variable domain reads EAGVTQSPTHLIKTRGQQATLRCSPISGHTSVYWYQQALGLGLQFLLWYDEGEERNRGNFPPRFSGRQFPNYSSELNVNALELEDSALYLCASSFDRAYGYTFGSGTRLTVV.